The rows below give T cell receptor beta chains drawn from one sample of a study of cytomegalovirus exposure and HLA in healthy donors. Sequencing used immunoSEQ multiplex PCR; TCRdb keeps in-frame clones, though not all of them. The top ten clones hold less than 4% of a sample with some 110,000 clones, roughly 9.9% of them seen once. The specimen was PBMCs. The receptors come from a man between 25 and 39 years old in good health and CMV-seronegative. The CDR3 runs from the conserved cysteine through the conserved F or W. The order of the fields is CDR3 DNA, CDR3 protein, D gene, CDR3 length, clone size, V gene, J gene. The D gene is left open where the match is weak. The listing skips clone size in some rows; elsewhere it reads once, few, many or a size class.

CDR3 DNA: TGTGCCAGCAGCGGTGGGGGCCCCTACGAGCAGTACTTC
CDR3 protein: CASSGGGPYEQYF
D gene: -
CDR3 length: 13
clone size: -
V gene: TRBV9
J gene: TRBJ2-7

CDR3 DNA: TGTGCCAGCAGCGTGGGACTAGCGGGGAAACCCCAAGAGACCCAGTACTTC
CDR3 protein: CASSVGLAGKPQETQYF
D gene: TRBD2
CDR3 length: 17
clone size: -
V gene: TRBV9
J gene: TRBJ2-5

CDR3 DNA: TGCGCCAGCAGTGAGGTTCCAACTAGCGGGGGGCCCTCAGAGCAGTACTTC
CDR3 protein: CASSEVPTSGGPSEQYF
D gene: TRBD2
CDR3 length: 17
clone size: -
V gene: TRBV10-2
J gene: TRBJ2-7

CDR3 DNA: TGTGCCAGCTCACCACGGGCGGGGTCCTACAATGAGCAGTTCTTC
CDR3 protein: CASSPRAGSYNEQFF
D gene: -
CDR3 length: 15
clone size: few
V gene: TRBV18
J gene: TRBJ2-1

CDR3 DNA: TGTGCTAGTGGTTCCGCCCGGACAGGGAGAGTTGAGCAGTACTTC
CDR3 protein: CASGSARTGRVEQYF
D gene: TRBD1
CDR3 length: 15
clone size: -
V gene: TRBV12-5
J gene: TRBJ2-7

CDR3 DNA: TGTGCCAGTAGTATAGGGCTGATGAACACTGAAGCTTTCTTT
CDR3 protein: CASSIGLMNTEAFF
D gene: -
CDR3 length: 14
clone size: -
V gene: TRBV19
J gene: TRBJ1-1

CDR3 DNA: TGCGCCAGCACCGGGCCCGGGGGGGGCTACGAGCAGTACTTC
CDR3 protein: CASTGPGGGYEQYF
D gene: TRBD2
CDR3 length: 14
clone size: few
V gene: TRBV10-2
J gene: TRBJ2-7

CDR3 DNA: TGTGCCAGCAGTCCCCGGTGGAGCTCCTACGAGCAGTACTTC
CDR3 protein: CASSPRWSSYEQYF
D gene: -
CDR3 length: 14
clone size: few
V gene: TRBV27
J gene: TRBJ2-7

CDR3 DNA: TGTGCCAGCAGTGTACCGGGGACTAGCGGATACAATGAGCAGTTCTTC
CDR3 protein: CASSVPGTSGYNEQFF
D gene: TRBD2
CDR3 length: 16
clone size: -
V gene: TRBV2
J gene: TRBJ2-1

CDR3 DNA: TGTGCCAGCAGCTTTTTACAGGCTGATAATGAAAAACTGTTTTTT
CDR3 protein: CASSFLQADNEKLFF
D gene: -
CDR3 length: 15
clone size: -
V gene: TRBV5-6
J gene: TRBJ1-4

CDR3 DNA: TGTGCCAGCAGTCTGGGACTAGCGGGAGGGATAAGCTCCTACAATGAGCAGTTCTTC
CDR3 protein: CASSLGLAGGISSYNEQFF
D gene: TRBD2
CDR3 length: 19
clone size: -
V gene: TRBV28
J gene: TRBJ2-1

CDR3 DNA: TGTGCCAGCAGCTTAGCGGGCGGGAGAATGTACAATGAGCAGTTCTTC
CDR3 protein: CASSLAGGRMYNEQFF
D gene: TRBD2
CDR3 length: 16
clone size: few
V gene: TRBV7-8
J gene: TRBJ2-1

CDR3 DNA: TGTGCCAGCAGCACCCTCGGAGGCCAGGCCTATGGCTACACCTTC
CDR3 protein: CASSTLGGQAYGYTF
D gene: -
CDR3 length: 15
clone size: few
V gene: TRBV5-5
J gene: TRBJ1-2

CDR3 DNA: TGTGCCAGCAGCTCGCAGGGGGCGCGTGAAAAACTGTTTTTT
CDR3 protein: CASSSQGAREKLFF
D gene: TRBD1
CDR3 length: 14
clone size: -
V gene: TRBV7-2
J gene: TRBJ1-4

CDR3 DNA: TGCGCCAGCAGCGGGATACAGGGGGCGGGAGTAGATACGCAGTATTTT
CDR3 protein: CASSGIQGAGVDTQYF
D gene: TRBD1
CDR3 length: 16
clone size: -
V gene: TRBV5-1
J gene: TRBJ2-3

CDR3 DNA: TGTGCCAGCAGCCCGACTTCGAGCGTAGCCTACAATGAGCAGTTCTTC
CDR3 protein: CASSPTSSVAYNEQFF
D gene: -
CDR3 length: 16
clone size: -
V gene: TRBV7-6
J gene: TRBJ2-1

CDR3 DNA: TGTGCCAGCAGCCCCGGCGGGGGTGGGTACACCGGGGAGCTGTTTTTT
CDR3 protein: CASSPGGGGYTGELFF
D gene: TRBD2
CDR3 length: 16
clone size: -
V gene: TRBV5-4
J gene: TRBJ2-2

CDR3 DNA: TGTGCCTGGAGTGCCACACTCACGACCGGGACAGGGCCTGAAAAACTGTTTTTT
CDR3 protein: CAWSATLTTGTGPEKLFF
D gene: TRBD1
CDR3 length: 18
clone size: few
V gene: TRBV30
J gene: TRBJ1-4

CDR3 DNA: TGTGCCAGTAGTATGTTTCGGGGACAAGAGACCCAGTACTTC
CDR3 protein: CASSMFRGQETQYF
D gene: -
CDR3 length: 14
clone size: few
V gene: TRBV19
J gene: TRBJ2-5

CDR3 DNA: TGTGCCAGCGCCGGCAGGGGGAGGGAGACCCAGTACTTC
CDR3 protein: CASAGRGRETQYF
D gene: -
CDR3 length: 13
clone size: -
V gene: TRBV28
J gene: TRBJ2-5

CDR3 DNA: TGCGCCAGCAGCCAAGATAGGGGCCGCTCTGGAAACACCATATATTTT
CDR3 protein: CASSQDRGRSGNTIYF
D gene: -
CDR3 length: 16
clone size: few
V gene: TRBV4-3
J gene: TRBJ1-3

CDR3 DNA: TGCGCCAGCAGTGAGTTTCCTACAGGGTACAATGAGCAGTTCTTC
CDR3 protein: CASSEFPTGYNEQFF
D gene: -
CDR3 length: 15
clone size: few
V gene: TRBV10-1
J gene: TRBJ2-1

CDR3 DNA: TGTGCCAGCAGTTTATATTGGACTAGCGGGAGCTACGAGCAGTACTTC
CDR3 protein: CASSLYWTSGSYEQYF
D gene: TRBD2
CDR3 length: 16
clone size: few
V gene: TRBV27
J gene: TRBJ2-7

CDR3 DNA: TGTGCCAGCAGTTTCACGGGTTCCAAAAACATTCAGTACTTC
CDR3 protein: CASSFTGSKNIQYF
D gene: -
CDR3 length: 14
clone size: few
V gene: TRBV28
J gene: TRBJ2-4

CDR3 DNA: TGTGCCAGTAGTCAACAGAATTCACCCCTCCACTTT
CDR3 protein: CASSQQNSPLHF
D gene: -
CDR3 length: 12
clone size: few
V gene: TRBV19
J gene: TRBJ1-6

CDR3 DNA: TGTGCCAGCAGTGCCACAGCCCTTTCCCAGCATTTT
CDR3 protein: CASSATALSQHF
D gene: -
CDR3 length: 12
clone size: -
V gene: TRBV2
J gene: TRBJ1-5

CDR3 DNA: TGTGCCAGCAGTCCCAGTTTTCAGGGAACTAATGAAAAACTGTTTTTT
CDR3 protein: CASSPSFQGTNEKLFF
D gene: -
CDR3 length: 16
clone size: -
V gene: TRBV27
J gene: TRBJ1-4